A selection of T cell receptor beta chains follows, all from one sample in a study of T cells expressing NK-cell markers. With the 5' RACE reads reprocessed, TCRdb shows one record per CDR3 protein and no DNA. The specimen's table records over 250,000 distinct CDR3 sequences. The sequenced sample was blood T cells: a sorted CD56 or NKG2C T cell subset, CD4+ or CD8+ T cells, or bulk PBMC T cells (not recorded which). Every receptor here comes from a woman between 18 and 70 years old in good health. The CDR3 runs from the conserved cysteine through the conserved F or W. The order of the fields is J gene, V gene, CDR3 protein.

J: TRBJ1-1
V: TRBV14
CDR3: CASSQGGRRTEAFF

J: TRBJ1-2
V: TRBV18
CDR3: CASSPMRREDGYTF

J: TRBJ2-7
V: TRBV10-3
CDR3: CAISGDRDQAHVDF

J: TRBJ1-1
V: TRBV3-1
CDR3: CATAGHGNTEAFF

J: TRBJ2-2
V: TRBV20-1
CDR3: CSARDLERRQNTGELFF

J: TRBJ2-1
V: TRBV18
CDR3: CASSPLLSSYNEQFF

J: TRBJ2-5
V: TRBV24-1
CDR3: CATSERTSGRETQYF

J: TRBJ2-1
V: TRBV20-1
CDR3: CSAKPGLAPLREQFF

J: TRBJ2-1
V: TRBV10-1
CDR3: CASSAGTSGHNEQFF

J: TRBJ2-3
V: TRBV12-3/TRBV12-4
CDR3: CASSLAPGTPVTDTQYF

J: TRBJ1-4
V: TRBV11-2
CDR3: CASSSGTKETNEKLFF

J: TRBJ2-7
V: TRBV20-1
CDR3: CSARARGNEQYF

J: TRBJ1-4
V: TRBV3-1
CDR3: CASSRDPGEKLFF

J: TRBJ2-3
V: TRBV10-3
CDR3: CAISLQDTQYF

J: TRBJ2-5
V: TRBV10-3
CDR3: CAISRLAEETQYF

J: TRBJ2-3
V: TRBV29-1
CDR3: CSVVSGRAPDTQYF

J: TRBJ2-3
V: TRBV5-1
CDR3: CATARGLDVDTQYF

J: TRBJ2-5
V: TRBV5-1
CDR3: CASSLGAGRGETQYF

J: TRBJ2-1
V: TRBV5-1
CDR3: CASSLELAAEQFF

J: TRBJ2-5
V: TRBV7-2
CDR3: CASSFSGGIETQYF

J: TRBJ2-3
V: TRBV5-6
CDR3: CASTRDTAGDTQYF

J: TRBJ2-1
V: TRBV20-1
CDR3: CSAGPDGYNEQFF

J: TRBJ1-2
V: TRBV12-3/TRBV12-4
CDR3: CASSVRANYGYTF

J: TRBJ1-2
V: TRBV7-2
CDR3: CASSLVAYGYTF

J: TRBJ2-6
V: TRBV29-1
CDR3: CSAGAGTRGSGANVLTF